This entry is about one TCR beta chain. This specimen belongs to a study of blood T cell repertoires in COVID-19. Study overall: From T cells, B-cell-depleted T cells, or PBMCs came the material, which was cDNA or gDNA.

The CDR3 covers 15 residues. The ends lost 2 bases at V and 4 bases at J; junction bases unmatched: 7. CDR1 and CDR2 from the germline V gene are MNHEY and SVGEGT. Sequenced by immunoSEQ multiplex PCR; TCRdb stores in-frame clones only, minus some. The table includes some 170,000 clones, 65% to 85% detected once. The origin of this receptor is a woman aged 80 or older with active or convalescent COVID-19. This sequence joins TRBV6-2 or TRBV6-3 and TRBJ1-1; 7 bases are a match to TRBD1. Sequencing input: peripheral blood. CDR3 DNA sequence: TGTGCCAGCAGTTACGGCACAGGGGTTATCACTGAAGCTTTCTTT. This codes for CASSYGTGVITEAFF.